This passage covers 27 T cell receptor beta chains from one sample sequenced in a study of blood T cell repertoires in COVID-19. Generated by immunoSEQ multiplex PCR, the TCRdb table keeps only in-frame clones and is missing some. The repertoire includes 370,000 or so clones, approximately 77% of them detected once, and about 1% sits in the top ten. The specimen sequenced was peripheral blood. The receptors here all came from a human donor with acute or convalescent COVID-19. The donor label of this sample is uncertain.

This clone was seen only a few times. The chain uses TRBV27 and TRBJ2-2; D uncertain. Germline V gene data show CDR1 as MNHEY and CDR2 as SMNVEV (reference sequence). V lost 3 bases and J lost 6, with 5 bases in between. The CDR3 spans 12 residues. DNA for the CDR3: TGTGCCAGCAGTTTTGCAGCCGGGGAGCTGTTTTTT. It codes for CASSFAAGELFF.

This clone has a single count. The CDR3 DNA sequence: TGTGCCAGCAGTGAAGCTCTTGGGGCAGCATATAATTCACCCCTCCACTTT. The encoded protein is CASSEALGAAYNSPLHF. This chain links TRBV6-1 with TRBJ1-6; D is possibly TRBD1 (5 bases). Trimming pared 0 bases from V and 4 bases from J, leaving 13 bases between. There are 17 residues in the CDR3. Germline assignment: CDR1 MNHNS and CDR2 SASEGT.

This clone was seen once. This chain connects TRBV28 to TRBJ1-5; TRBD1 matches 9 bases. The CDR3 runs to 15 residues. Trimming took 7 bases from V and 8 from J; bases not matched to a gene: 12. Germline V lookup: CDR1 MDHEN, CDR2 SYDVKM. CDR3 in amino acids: CASIPGQGTIKPQHF. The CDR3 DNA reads TGTGCCAGCATTCCGGGACAGGGAACAATCAAGCCCCAGCATTTT.

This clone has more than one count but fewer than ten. The CDR3 reads CASGGAGGLDEQFF. The DNA of the CDR3 is TGTGCCAGCGGAGGAGCGGGAGGGCTGGATGAGCAGTTCTTC. The chain uses TRBV27 and TRBJ2-1, with 10 bases that match TRBD2. Trimming at V came to 8 bases and at J to 8 bases, leaving 9 bases not matched to a gene. Germline assignment: CDR1 MNHEY and CDR2 SMNVEV (reference sequence). The CDR3 covers 14 residues.

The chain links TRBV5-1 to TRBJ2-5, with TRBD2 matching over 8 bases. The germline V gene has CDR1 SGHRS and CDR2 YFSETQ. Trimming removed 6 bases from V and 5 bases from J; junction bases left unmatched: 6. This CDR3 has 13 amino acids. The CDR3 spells CASMRAGEETQYF. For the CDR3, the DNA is TGCGCCAGCATGCGAGCGGGAGAGGAGACCCAGTACTTC.

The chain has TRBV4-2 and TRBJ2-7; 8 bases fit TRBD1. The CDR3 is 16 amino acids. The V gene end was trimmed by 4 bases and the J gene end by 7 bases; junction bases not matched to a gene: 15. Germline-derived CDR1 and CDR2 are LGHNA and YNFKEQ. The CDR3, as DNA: TGTGCCAGCAGCCCGGCTGTTGGGACAGGTACCGGGGAGCAGTACTTC. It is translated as CASSPAVGTGTGEQYF.

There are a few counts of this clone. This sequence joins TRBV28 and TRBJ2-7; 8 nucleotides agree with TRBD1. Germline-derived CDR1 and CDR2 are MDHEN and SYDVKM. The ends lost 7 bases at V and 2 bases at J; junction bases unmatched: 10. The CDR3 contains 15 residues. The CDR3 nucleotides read TGTGCCAGCACCGAAATGGGGGGACAGGCCTACGAGCAGTACTTC. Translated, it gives CASTEMGGQAYEQYF.

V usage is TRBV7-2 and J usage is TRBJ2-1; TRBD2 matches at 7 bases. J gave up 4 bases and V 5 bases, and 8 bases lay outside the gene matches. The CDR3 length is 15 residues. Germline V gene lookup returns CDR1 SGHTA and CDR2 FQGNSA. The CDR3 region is CASSAGTGGYNEQFF. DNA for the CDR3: TGTGCCAGCAGCGCCGGGACGGGGGGATACAATGAGCAGTTCTTC.

Written as DNA, the CDR3 is TGTGCCAGCAGCACCCGACAGGGGTATGGCTACACCTTC. This sequence encodes CASSTRQGYGYTF. The rearrangement uses TRBV7-9 and TRBJ1-2; 8 bases are a match to TRBD1. The CDR3 loop spans 13 amino acids. Germline CDR1 is SEHNR and CDR2 is FQNEAQ (reference sequence). The trim removed 5 bases at V and 5 bases at J, leaving 4 bases unmatched.

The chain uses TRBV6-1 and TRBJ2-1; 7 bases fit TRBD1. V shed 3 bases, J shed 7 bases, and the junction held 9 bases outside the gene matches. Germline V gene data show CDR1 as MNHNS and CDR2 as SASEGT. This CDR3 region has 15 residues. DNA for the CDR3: TGTGCCAGCAGTGACAGGGGGAATTTGGGGAATGAGCAGTTCTTC. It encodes CASSDRGNLGNEQFF.

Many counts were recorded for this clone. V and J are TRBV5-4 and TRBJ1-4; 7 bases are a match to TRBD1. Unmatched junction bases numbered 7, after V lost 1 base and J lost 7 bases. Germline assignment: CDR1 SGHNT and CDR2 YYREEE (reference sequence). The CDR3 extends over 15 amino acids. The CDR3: CASSLKRQGSEKLFF. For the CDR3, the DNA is TGTGCCAGCAGCTTGAAGAGACAGGGAAGTGAAAAACTGTTTTTT.

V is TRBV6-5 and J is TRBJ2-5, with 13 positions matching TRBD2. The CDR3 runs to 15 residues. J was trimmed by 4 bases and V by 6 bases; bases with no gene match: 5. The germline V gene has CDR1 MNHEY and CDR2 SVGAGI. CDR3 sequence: CASRSLAGGGETQYF. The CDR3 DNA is TGTGCCAGCAGGTCACTAGCGGGGGGGGGAGAGACCCAGTACTTC.

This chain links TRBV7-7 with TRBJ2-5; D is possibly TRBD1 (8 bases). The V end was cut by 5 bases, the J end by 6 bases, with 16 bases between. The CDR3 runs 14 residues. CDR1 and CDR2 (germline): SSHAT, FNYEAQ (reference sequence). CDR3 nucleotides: TGTGCCAGCAGCGCCGACAGGGGAGGGCAGACCCAGTACTTC. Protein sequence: CASSADRGGQTQYF.

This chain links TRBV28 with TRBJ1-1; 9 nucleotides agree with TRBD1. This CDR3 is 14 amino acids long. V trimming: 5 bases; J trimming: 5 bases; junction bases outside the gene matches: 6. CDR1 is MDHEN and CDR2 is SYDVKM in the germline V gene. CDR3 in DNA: TGTGCCAGCAGTAACACAGGGGGCCGGACTGAAGCTTTCTTT. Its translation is CASSNTGGRTEAFF. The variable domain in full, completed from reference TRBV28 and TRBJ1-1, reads DVKVTQSSRYLVKRTGEKVFLECVQDMDHENMFWYRQDPGLGLRLIYFSYDVKMKEKGDIPEGYSVSREKKERFSLILESASTNQTSMYLCASSNTGGRTEAFFGQGTRLTVV.

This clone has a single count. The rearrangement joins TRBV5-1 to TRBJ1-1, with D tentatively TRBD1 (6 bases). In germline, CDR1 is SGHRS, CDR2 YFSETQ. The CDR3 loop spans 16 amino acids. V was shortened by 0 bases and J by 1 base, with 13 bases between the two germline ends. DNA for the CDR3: TGCGCCAGCAGCTTGGCCCCGGGACAAACGAACACTGAAGCTTTCTTT. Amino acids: CASSLAPGQTNTEAFF.

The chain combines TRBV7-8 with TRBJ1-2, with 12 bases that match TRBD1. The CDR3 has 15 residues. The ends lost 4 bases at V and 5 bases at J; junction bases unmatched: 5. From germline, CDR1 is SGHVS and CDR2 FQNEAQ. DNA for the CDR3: TGTGCCAGCAGCTCTGGGACAGGGGGCTTATATGGCTACACCTTC. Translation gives CASSSGTGGLYGYTF.

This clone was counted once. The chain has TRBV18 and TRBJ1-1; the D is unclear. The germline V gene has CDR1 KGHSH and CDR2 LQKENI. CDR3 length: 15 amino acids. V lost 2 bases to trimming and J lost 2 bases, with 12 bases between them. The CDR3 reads CASSPVAGFNTEAFF. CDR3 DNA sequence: TGTGCCAGCTCACCAGTTGCAGGATTTAACACTGAAGCTTTCTTT.

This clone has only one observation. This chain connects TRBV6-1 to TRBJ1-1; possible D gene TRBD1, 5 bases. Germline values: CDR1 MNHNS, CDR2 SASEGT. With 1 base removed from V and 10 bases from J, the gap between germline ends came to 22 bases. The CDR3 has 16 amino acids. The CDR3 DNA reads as TGTGCCAGCAGTGAAGTCGATGGTCAGGGAAGTCAGGTAGCTTTCTTT. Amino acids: CASSEVDGQGSQVAFF.

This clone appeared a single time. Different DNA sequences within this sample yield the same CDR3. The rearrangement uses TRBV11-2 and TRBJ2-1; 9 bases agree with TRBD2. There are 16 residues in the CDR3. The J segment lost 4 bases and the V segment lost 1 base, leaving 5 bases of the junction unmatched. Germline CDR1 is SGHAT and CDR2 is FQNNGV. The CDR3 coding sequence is TGTGCCAGCAGCTTAGGGCTAGCGGGAAAATACAATGAGCAGTTCTTC. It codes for CASSLGLAGKYNEQFF.

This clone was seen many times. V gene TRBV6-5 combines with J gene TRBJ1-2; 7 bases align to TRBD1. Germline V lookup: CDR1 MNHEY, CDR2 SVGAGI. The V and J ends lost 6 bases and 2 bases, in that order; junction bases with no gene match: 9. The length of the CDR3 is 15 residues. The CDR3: CASSPEGAGNYGYTF. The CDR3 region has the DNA TGTGCCAGCAGCCCAGAGGGGGCTGGGAACTATGGCTACACCTTC.

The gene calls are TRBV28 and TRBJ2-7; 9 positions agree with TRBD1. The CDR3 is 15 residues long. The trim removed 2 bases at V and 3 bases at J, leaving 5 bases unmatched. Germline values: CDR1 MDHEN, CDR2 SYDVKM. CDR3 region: CASSLGGTGIYEQYF. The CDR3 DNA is TGTGCCAGCAGTTTAGGTGGGACAGGGATCTACGAGCAGTACTTC.

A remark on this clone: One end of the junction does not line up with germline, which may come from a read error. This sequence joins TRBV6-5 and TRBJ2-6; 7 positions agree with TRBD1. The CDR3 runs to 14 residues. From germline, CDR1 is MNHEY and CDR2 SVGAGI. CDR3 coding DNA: TGTGCCAGCTCCACAGGGGCTGGCGCCAACGTCCTGACTTTC. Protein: CASSTGAGANVLTF.

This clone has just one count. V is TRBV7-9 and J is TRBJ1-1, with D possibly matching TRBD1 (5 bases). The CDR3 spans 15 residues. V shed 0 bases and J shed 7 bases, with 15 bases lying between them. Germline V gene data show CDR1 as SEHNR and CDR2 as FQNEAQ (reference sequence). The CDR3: CASSLAGRDFDEAFF. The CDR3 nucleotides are TGTGCCAGCAGCTTAGCGGGCAGGGATTTCGATGAAGCTTTCTTT.

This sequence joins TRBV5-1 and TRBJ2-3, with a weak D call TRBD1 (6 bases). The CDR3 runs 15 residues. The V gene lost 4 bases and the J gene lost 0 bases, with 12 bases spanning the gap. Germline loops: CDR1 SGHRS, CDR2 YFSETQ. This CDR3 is CASSGTTGSTDTQYF. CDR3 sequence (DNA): TGCGCCAGCAGCGGTACGACAGGAAGCACAGATACGCAGTATTTT.

In DNA, the CDR3 is TGTGCCAGCAGCCTTGTAGCGGGGGGCTCCTACAATGAGCAGTTCTTC. Translating it yields CASSLVAGGSYNEQFF. The chain employs TRBV5-5 and TRBJ2-1; 10 bases align to TRBD2. The germline V gene encodes CDR1 SGHKS and CDR2 YYEKEE (reference sequence). The CDR3 totals 16 residues. The V gene end was trimmed by 4 bases and the J gene end by 0 bases; junction bases not matched to a gene: 4.

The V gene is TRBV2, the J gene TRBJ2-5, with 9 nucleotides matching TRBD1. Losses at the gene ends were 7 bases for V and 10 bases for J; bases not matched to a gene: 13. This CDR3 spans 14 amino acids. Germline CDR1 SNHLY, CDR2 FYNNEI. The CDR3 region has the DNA TGTGCCAGCACCTCCGAACAGGGGGCTAGGGACCAGTACTTC. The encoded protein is CASTSEQGARDQYF.

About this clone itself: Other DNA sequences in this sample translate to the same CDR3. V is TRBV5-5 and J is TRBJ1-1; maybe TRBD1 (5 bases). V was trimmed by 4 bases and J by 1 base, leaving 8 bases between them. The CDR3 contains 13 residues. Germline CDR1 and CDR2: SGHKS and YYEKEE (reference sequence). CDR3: CASSLTGNTEAFF. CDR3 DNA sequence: TGTGCCAGCAGCCTAACAGGGAACACTGAAGCTTTCTTT.